This T cell receptor (beta chain) was sequenced during a study of T-cell reconstitution after alpha-beta-depleted transplantation in children. The library targeted TCRbeta and was prepared with unique molecular identifiers. TCRdb itself ran the PCR reads through MiXCR, one entry per CDR3 protein. The sample yields approximately 590,000 distinct CDR3 sequences, 10% seen once. This clonotype was picked up many times. Germline CDR1 reads SGHRS; CDR2 reads YFSETQ. V dropped 4 bases and J dropped 6; count of bases not matched to a gene: 12. This CDR3 comprises 16 residues. Sequencing used PBMCs from the stem cell graft donor, obtained from the stem cell graft. The TCR originated in a human donor who donated a stem cell graft to a child with acute myeloid leukemia. The chain recombines TRBV5-1 with TRBJ1-1; 10 nucleotides line up with TRBD1. The CDR3 sequence is CASSPDRGSRRAEAFF. The CDR3 DNA follows: TGCGCCAGCAGCCCGGACAGGGGGTCTAGAAGGGCTGAAGCTTTCTTT.